This is a list of T cell receptor beta chains from one sample in a study of OX40 agonist ivuxolimab in advanced cancers. Sequencing was performed with immunoSEQ multiplex PCR; in TCRdb, only in-frame clones are kept and a portion is missing. Among under 95,000 clones listed, 87% were seen once. The sequencing here drew on CD4+ or CD8+ T cells sorted from blood, taken in a trial of the OX40 agonist ivuxolimab. The receptors were sampled from an adult with an advanced solid tumor such as melanoma, head and neck, liver or kidney cancer. The CDR3 runs from the conserved cysteine through the conserved F or W. The D gene is left open where the match is weak. Rows give clone size only sometimes, using once, few, many, or a class for an expanded clone.

NA,TRBV11-2,TRBD2,TRBJ2-7,CASSSTSGAHEQYF,TGTGCCAGCAGCTCTACTAGCGGGGCACATGAGCAGTACTTC
NA,TRBV5-1,NA,TRBJ1-1,CASSTRTGNTEAFF,TGCGCCAGCAGCACGAGGACGGGGAACACTGAAGCTTTCTTT
NA,TRBV7-9,TRBD1,TRBJ1-2,CASSMGQPYGYTF,TGTGCCAGCAGCATGGGACAGCCTTACGGCTACACCTTC
NA,TRBV2,NA,TRBJ1-2,CASGQGYGYTF,TGTGCCAGCGGCCAGGGCTATGGCTACACCTTC
NA,TRBV11-2,TRBD1,TRBJ2-5,CASAGTAQETQYF,TGTGCCAGTGCCGGGACAGCTCAAGAGACCCAGTACTTC
NA,TRBV19,NA,TRBJ1-4,CASSPGPVREKLFF,TGTGCCAGTAGTCCCGGACCGGTCCGGGAAAAACTGTTTTTT
NA,TRBV5-4,TRBD1,TRBJ1-5,CASSSQGANQPQHF,TGTGCCAGCAGCTCACAGGGGGCTAATCAGCCCCAGCATTTT
once,TRBV20-1,NA,TRBJ2-1,CSASSLGGKIF,TGCAGTGCTAGTAGCTTAGGCGGTAAGATCTTC
NA,TRBV28,NA,TRBJ1-5,CASSSLTGAIYQPQHF,TGTGCCAGCAGCTCACTGACAGGAGCGATCTATCAGCCCCAGCATTTT
NA,TRBV18,NA,TRBJ1-3,CASSPPTALGDTIYF,TGTGCCAGCTCACCACCGACGGCCCTAGGCGACACCATATATTTT
NA,TRBV7-9,NA,TRBJ1-2,CASSSREDGYTF,TGTGCCAGCAGCTCCAGGGAGGACGGCTACACCTTC
NA,TRBV13,NA,TRBJ1-5,CASSRRASSNQPQHF,TGTGCCAGCAGTCGTCGGGCCTCTAGCAATCAGCCCCAGCATTTT
NA,TRBV10-2,TRBD1,TRBJ2-3,CASSVGQGYTDTQYF,TGCGCCAGCAGTGTGGGACAGGGTTACACAGATACGCAGTATTTT
NA,TRBV5-1,NA,TRBJ2-5,CASSLGLATDLTQYF,TGCGCCAGCAGCTTGGGGCTAGCGACGGACCTCACCCAGTACTTC
NA,TRBV15,NA,TRBJ1-5,CATSRAGANQPQHF,TGTGCCACCAGCAGAGCTGGGGCCAATCAGCCCCAGCATTTT
NA,TRBV5-1,NA,TRBJ2-5,CASSHPRGQETQYF,TGCGCCAGCAGCCACCCCCGAGGGCAAGAGACCCAGTACTTC
NA,TRBV11-1,NA,TRBJ2-5,CASSEGTSQETQYF,TGTGCCAGCAGCGAAGGGACTTCCCAAGAGACCCAGTACTTC
NA,TRBV7-7,NA,TRBJ2-7,CASSQQPTYEQYF,TGTGCTAGCAGCCAACAGCCTACCTACGAGCAGTACTTC
once,TRBV6-1,NA,TRBJ2-2,CASSEAITGGELFF,TGTGCCAGCAGTGAAGCGATAACAGGCGGGGAGCTGTTTTTT
NA,TRBV10-3,NA,TRBJ1-3,CAIRGSGNTIYF,TGTGCCATCAGGGGATCGGGAAACACCATATATTTT
NA,TRBV4-1,NA,TRBJ2-1,CASSQHDSIRDEQFF,TGCGCCAGCAGCCAACACGACAGTATTCGGGATGAGCAGTTCTTC
NA,TRBV6-1,NA,TRBJ1-2,CASTLTAYYGYTF,TGTGCCAGCACCCTGACAGCGTACTATGGCTACACCTTC
NA,TRBV4-1,NA,TRBJ1-2,CASSFSTGANYGYTF,TGCGCCAGCAGTTTTAGTACGGGTGCTAACTATGGCTACACCTTC